The 9 T cell receptor beta chains listed next were all sequenced from one sample in a study of CD8+ T cells in alopecia areata. Sequencing used cDNA as its template, made by extracting RNA and reverse transcribing it. The table came from immunoSEQ multiplex PCR; TCRdb's copy has only in-frame clones and leaves some out. This table holds tens of thousands of clones, roughly 46% found once. Treatment meaning: oral pan-JAK inhibitor, 5-10 mg twice daily. Sequencing used CD8+ T cells sorted from blood, obtained at approximately week 39, from a patient treated with tofacitinib. All receptors derive from a human donor with alopecia areata.

The CDR3 coding sequence is TGCAGCGTTGACAGGGACCCCCGCGAGACCCAGTACTTC. This gives the protein CSVDRDPRETQYF. V gene TRBV29-1 combines with J gene TRBJ2-5, with D perhaps being TRBD1 or TRBD2 (5 bases each). The V end lost 3 bases, the J end lost 5 bases, and 13 bases lay between the germline ends. The CDR3 has 13 residues. Germline V gene data show CDR1 as SQVTM and CDR2 as ANQGSEA. Using reference TRBV29-1 and TRBJ2-5 for the parts outside the CDR3, the full variable domain is SAVISQKPSRDICQRGTSLTIQCQVDSQVTMMFWYRQQPGQSLTLIATANQGSEATYESGFVIDKFPISRPNLTFSTLTVSNMSPEDSSIYLCSVDRDPRETQYFGPGTRLLVL.

The table lists this clone with a count of one. The V call is TRBV4-3, the J call TRBJ1-4, with 9 bases identical to TRBD1. The CDR3 consists of 16 residues. The germline CDR1 and CDR2 sequences are LGHNA and YSLEER. Unmatched junction bases numbered 6, after V lost 1 base and J lost 6 bases. For the CDR3, the DNA is TGCGCCAGCAGCCAAGGGTGGGACAGGGCCGATGAAAAACTGTTTTTT. This codes for CASSQGWDRADEKLFF.

The V call is TRBV19, the J call TRBJ2-1; weak D call: TRBD1 (6 bases). CDR1 LNHDA and CDR2 SQIVND come from the germline V gene (reference sequence). V gave up 7 bases and J gave up 8 bases, with 21 bases separating them. CDR3 length: 15 residues. The CDR3 DNA reads TGTGCCAGTACCCGCAGGGGCGACGGATACGATGAGCAGTTCTTC. Its protein product is CASTRRGDGYDEQFF.

The chain recombines TRBV14 with TRBJ2-2; 9 bases are shared with TRBD1. CDR3 length equals 16 residues. Trimming cost V 6 bases and J 4 bases; bases outside gene matches: 9. The germline V gene has CDR1 SGHDN and CDR2 FVKESK. CDR3: CASRATGQGGTGELFF. The CDR3 DNA sequence: TGTGCCAGCAGAGCAACGGGACAGGGAGGCACCGGGGAGCTGTTTTTT.

The sample holds a few counts of this clone. This chain joins TRBV7-8 and TRBJ1-2; no clear D gene. The CDR3 has 14 residues. Germline CDR1 and CDR2: SGHVS and FQNEAQ. Trimming cost V 1 base and J 4 bases, with 10 bases left between them. The CDR3: CASSLGTRGYGYTF. The DNA for the CDR3 is TGTGCCAGCAGCTTAGGGACTCGAGGCTATGGCTACACCTTC.

The gene calls are TRBV6-4 and TRBJ2-1; D uncertain. The CDR3 consists of 15 residues. Germline loops: CDR1 MRHNA, CDR2 SNTAGT. Trimming cost V 6 bases and J 0 bases, with 12 bases left between them. The CDR3 nucleotides read TGTGCCAGCAGGAGATACTCAAGCTCCTACAATGAGCAGTTCTTC. Residues: CASRRYSSSYNEQFF.

CDR3 residues: CAWSVGGAGFYEQYF. CDR3 DNA: TGTGCCTGGAGTGTAGGGGGCGCTGGGTTCTACGAGCAGTACTTC. J is TRBJ2-7 and V is TRBV30; TRBD1 aligns across 7 bases. The V gene end was trimmed by 0 bases and the J gene end by 3 bases; junction bases not matched to a gene: 8. CDR1 and CDR2 (germline): GTSNPN, SVGIG (reference sequence). The CDR3 is 15 residues long.

The rearrangement links TRBV29-1 to TRBJ2-7, with 7 bases matching TRBD2. Trimming cost V 6 bases and J 0 bases; bases outside gene matches: 8. This CDR3 is built from 14 residues. CDR1 is SQVTM, CDR2 ANQGSEA, per germline. CDR3 in amino acids: CSVGGLTSSYEQYF. The CDR3 DNA is TGCAGCGTGGGGGGACTAACAAGCTCCTACGAGCAGTACTTC.

The sample holds a few counts of this clone. The V call is TRBV29-1, the J call TRBJ2-7; D not certain. This CDR3 has 11 amino acids. Germline V gene lookup returns CDR1 SQVTM and CDR2 ANQGSEA. Deletions cut 6 bases from V and 6 bases from J, with 12 bases between. The CDR3 DNA reads as TGCAGCGTCCTAGGTGGCGGCGAGCAGTACTTC. Protein product: CSVLGGGEQYF.